These 30 T cell receptor beta chains came from one sample sequenced in a study of T cells after yellow fever vaccination. One entry per CDR3 protein, called by TCRdb with MiXCR from the 5' RACE reads. The sample yields around 350,000 distinct CDR3 sequences, roughly 10% seen once. The sequenced sample was PBMCs, obtained on the day of the first yellow fever vaccination. These receptors all stem from a man aged 18 to 30 who received the YFV17D yellow fever vaccine.

Only a few counts were recorded for this clonotype. The chain employs TRBV7-2 and TRBJ2-5; no firm D call. In germline, CDR1 is SGHTA, CDR2 FQGNSA. The V end was cut by 4 bases, the J end by 3 bases, with 9 bases between. The CDR3 spans 13 residues. The CDR3 protein is CASSSGPEETQYF. The CDR3 coding sequence is TGTGCCAGCAGCTCAGGACCTGAAGAGACCCAGTACTTC.

This clonotype was counted many times. V usage is TRBV7-2 and J usage is TRBJ1-5; D is ambiguous. CDR1 and CDR2 (germline): SGHTA, FQGNSA. This CDR3 is 14 amino acids long. The V end was cut by 1 base, the J end by 1 base, with 5 bases between. In DNA, the CDR3 is TGTGCCAGCAGCTTAGGAACAAGCAATCAGCCCCAGCATTTT. This gives the protein CASSLGTSNQPQHF.

This clonotype was observed many times. The rearrangement links TRBV29-1 to TRBJ1-2; D remains unclear. Germline assignment: CDR1 SQVTM and CDR2 ANQGSEA. Trimming shortened V by 5 bases and J by 0 bases, and 10 bases separated the two germline ends. The length of the CDR3 is 13 residues. The CDR3 DNA reads TGCAGCGTTCTTTTCGGTACTAACTATGGCTACACCTTC. This gives the protein CSVLFGTNYGYTF.

This clonotype was seen a handful of times. The CDR3 spells CAWMVGASGTDTQYF. The DNA of the CDR3 is TGTGCCTGGATGGTGGGCGCCTCGGGCACAGATACGCAGTATTTT. The rearrangement uses TRBV30 and TRBJ2-3; D is unclear. The CDR3 is 15 amino acids. The germline gives CDR1 GTSNPN, CDR2 SVGIG (reference sequence). Trimming left V 4 bases short and J 1 base short, with 15 bases between. Combining the CDR3 with reference TRBV30 and TRBJ2-3 gives the whole variable domain SQTIHQWPATLVQPVGSPLSLECTVEGTSNPNLYWYRQAAGRGLQLLFYSVGIGQISSEVPQNLSASRPQDRQFILSSKKLLLSDSGFYLCAWMVGASGTDTQYFGPGTRLTVL.

The chain has TRBV6-2 or TRBV6-3 and TRBJ1-6; 8 bases align to TRBD1. The CDR3 extends over 16 amino acids. V lost 2 bases, J lost 11 bases, and 11 bases stayed unmatched. Germline values: CDR1 MNHEY, CDR2 SVGEGT. Written as DNA, the CDR3 is TGTGCCAGCAGTTACGGGTCGACAGGGGTATATACACCCCTCCACTTT. Translating it yields CASSYGSTGVYTPLHF.

This chain links TRBV20-1 with TRBJ2-7, with unresolved D. The germline gives CDR1 DFQATT, CDR2 SNEGSKA (reference sequence). The CDR3 runs to 14 residues. V shed 3 bases and J shed 0 bases, with 12 bases lying between them. The CDR3 coding sequence is TGCAGTGCTAGGGATACGCGCTTCTCCTACGAGCAGTACTTC. Protein sequence: CSARDTRFSYEQYF.

This clonotype was detected a few times. V is TRBV5-5 and J is TRBJ1-1; D uncertain. Germline CDR1 is SGHKS and CDR2 is YYEKEE (reference sequence). The CDR3 extends over 15 amino acids. V shed 4 bases and J shed 0 bases, with 13 bases lying between them. CDR3 in amino acids: CASSASLGLNTEAFF. The CDR3 nucleotides are TGTGCCAGCAGCGCCTCCCTGGGTCTGAACACTGAAGCTTTCTTT.

Only a few counts were recorded for this clonotype. The chain combines TRBV7-2 with TRBJ2-3, with TRBD2 identical over 9 bases. The CDR3 spans 16 residues. V shed 0 bases and J 5 bases; nucleotides not matched to a gene: 6. Germline-derived CDR1 and CDR2 are SGHTA and FQGNSA. CDR3 nucleotide sequence: TGTGCCAGCAGCTTAGCGGGGCTAGCGGGGAGAGATACGCAGTATTTT. Translating gives CASSLAGLAGRDTQYF.

This clonotype was seen a handful of times. The gene calls are TRBV28 and TRBJ1-4; D is ambiguous. The CDR3 has 13 residues. V lost 3 bases and J 6 bases, leaving 8 bases between the germline ends. Germline-derived CDR1 and CDR2 are MDHEN and SYDVKM. The CDR3 nucleotides read TGTGCCAGCAGTTTGTCCGGTTATGAAAAACTGTTTTTT. It encodes CASSLSGYEKLFF.

This clonotype occurred a few times. J is TRBJ2-7 and V is TRBV5-1, with D unclear. The germline V gene has CDR1 SGHRS and CDR2 YFSETQ. Between the trimmed V and J ends, which lost 4 bases and 2 bases, there was a span of 13 bases. The CDR3 is made up of 14 amino acids. The CDR3 protein is CASSPLGGAYEQYF. In DNA, the CDR3 is TGCGCCAGCAGCCCTCTGGGCGGAGCCTACGAGCAGTACTTC.

This clonotype was seen a handful of times. This chain uses TRBV7-2 with TRBJ1-1, with D perhaps TRBD1 (5 bases). CDR1 and CDR2 (germline): SGHTA, FQGNSA. This CDR3 spans 15 amino acids. V gave up 3 bases and J gave up 1 base, with 12 bases separating them. CDR3 in amino acids: CASSFEGMGNTEAFF. Here the CDR3 DNA reads TGTGCCAGCAGCTTCGAGGGGATGGGGAACACTGAAGCTTTCTTT.

The J gene is TRBJ2-2, the V gene TRBV12-3 or TRBV12-4; D might be TRBD1 (6 bases). The V gene lost 4 bases and the J gene lost 6 bases, with 9 bases spanning the gap. The CDR3 is 13 residues long. CDR3 nucleotide sequence: TGTGCCAGCAGTTACAGGGCCCCCGGGGAGCTGTTTTTT. Its translation: CASSYRAPGELFF.

There are a few counts of this clonotype. This chain joins TRBV6-1 and TRBJ2-5; no firm D call. Trimming shortened V by 7 bases and J by 2 bases, and 17 bases separated the two germline ends. The germline V gene encodes CDR1 MNHNS and CDR2 SASEGT. This CDR3 region has 15 residues. The CDR3 here is CASNRLQQPQETQYF. The CDR3 nucleotides read TGTGCCAGCAATCGTTTACAGCAGCCACAAGAGACCCAGTACTTC.

This clonotype appeared a few times. The chain links TRBV4-3 to TRBJ2-3; TRBD2 matches at 7 bases. The trim removed 1 base at V and 3 bases at J, leaving 10 bases unmatched. Germline V lookup: CDR1 LGHNA, CDR2 YSLEER. This CDR3 has 17 amino acids. The CDR3 nucleotides read TGCGCCAGCAGCCAAGTTACGGGGGGTTTAAGAACAGATACGCAGTATTTT. Amino acids: CASSQVTGGLRTDTQYF.

This chain uses TRBV6-1 with TRBJ2-2, with 10 positions matching TRBD1. The germline gives CDR1 MNHNS, CDR2 SASEGT. The ends lost 6 bases at V and 3 bases at J; junction bases unmatched: 4. The CDR3 runs 15 residues. CDR3 loop: CASRPGQGYTGELFF. DNA of the CDR3: TGTGCCAGCAGGCCGGGACAGGGGTACACCGGGGAGCTGTTTTTT.

A few counts support this clonotype. The chain is built from TRBV14 and TRBJ2-7; TRBD2 agrees at 12 bases. The CDR3 consists of 16 residues. The ends lost 10 bases at V and 0 bases at J; junction bases unmatched: 10. Germline values: CDR1 SGHDN, CDR2 FVKESK. The CDR3 reads CATLGLAGGSSYEQYV. For the CDR3, the DNA is TGTGCCACCCTGGGCCTAGCGGGGGGGAGCTCCTACGAGCAGTACGTC.

The chain joins TRBV7-9 to TRBJ1-5, with 8 bases that match TRBD1. The CDR3 is 13 amino acids. The germline V gene encodes CDR1 SEHNR and CDR2 FQNEAQ (reference sequence). V trimming: 5 bases; J trimming: 7 bases; junction bases outside the gene matches: 4. The CDR3 is CASSRTGTQPQHF. DNA for the CDR3: TGTGCCAGCAGCCGGACAGGGACCCAGCCCCAGCATTTT.

This clonotype occurred a few times. This chain links TRBV7-2 with TRBJ2-2; TRBD1 might be the D (6 bases). The CDR3 contains 14 residues. Between the trimmed V and J ends, which lost 5 bases and 4 bases, there was a span of 11 bases. The germline V gene has CDR1 SGHTA and CDR2 FQGNSA. In DNA form, the CDR3 reads TGTGCCAGCAGCCCCGGGACATTCACCGGGGAGCTGTTTTTT. It translates to CASSPGTFTGELFF.

The V and J genes are TRBV5-1 and TRBJ2-7; 9 nucleotides line up with TRBD2. Trimming took 4 bases from V and 5 from J; bases not matched to a gene: 7. Germline V gene lookup returns CDR1 SGHRS and CDR2 YFSETQ. The length of the CDR3 is 14 residues. CDR3 protein: CASSLQTSGDEQYF. CDR3 nucleotides: TGCGCCAGCAGCCTACAGACTAGCGGCGACGAGCAGTACTTC.

This clonotype came up a few times. This chain links TRBV5-5 with TRBJ1-2; tentative D call: TRBD1 (6 bases). The germline gives CDR1 SGHKS, CDR2 YYEKEE (reference sequence). The germline V and J ends were trimmed by 4 bases and 6 bases, with 13 bases remaining between them. The CDR3 sequence is 13 residues long. CDR3 residues: CASSTGTNDGYTF. CDR3 DNA: TGTGCCAGCAGCACCGGGACAAACGATGGCTACACCTTC.

This clonotype came up many times. The CDR3 reads CASSLSAGQSQETQYF. CDR3 DNA sequence: TGTGCCAGCAGCTTGTCAGCTGGACAGTCCCAAGAGACCCAGTACTTC. The chain uses TRBV5-5 and TRBJ2-5, with D tentatively TRBD1 (6 bases). Germline CDR1 reads SGHKS; CDR2 reads YYEKEE (reference sequence). V was clipped by 1 base and J by 1 base, with 14 bases between them. The CDR3 is 16 amino acids.

The table lists this clonotype with a few counts. V and J are TRBV4-1 and TRBJ1-5; D is possibly TRBD1 (5 bases). V lost 5 bases and J 0 bases, leaving 11 bases between the germline ends. Germline loops: CDR1 MGHRA, CDR2 YSYEKL. This CDR3 is 15 amino acids long. In DNA form, the CDR3 reads TGCGCCAGCAGCTTACGGACAATTAGCAATCAGCCCCAGCATTTT. Its translation is CASSLRTISNQPQHF.

This sequence joins TRBV19 and TRBJ2-7; 10 bases line up with TRBD1. This CDR3 is 13 amino acids long. CDR1 is LNHDA and CDR2 is SQIVND in the germline V gene (reference sequence). J gave up 4 bases and V 3 bases, and 0 bases lay outside the gene matches. Here the CDR3 DNA reads TGTGCCAGTAGTATGGACAGGGGGTACGAGCAGTACTTC. It specifies CASSMDRGYEQYF.

This clonotype was observed at least ten times. The V gene is TRBV7-2, the J gene TRBJ2-5; D is undetermined. Trimming took 3 bases from V and 2 from J, leaving 7 bases between them. This CDR3 spans 13 amino acids. Germline V gene lookup returns CDR1 SGHTA and CDR2 FQGNSA. CDR3 DNA: TGTGCCAGCAGCTTTGGCGGTCAAGAGACCCAGTACTTC. The encoded protein is CASSFGGQETQYF.

This clonotype was recorded a few times. The genes are TRBV19 and TRBJ2-4; 7 bases fit TRBD2. V lost 5 bases to trimming and J lost 8 bases; unmatched junction nucleotides: 18. The CDR3 length is 17 residues. Germline V gene lookup returns CDR1 LNHDA and CDR2 SQIVND (reference sequence). The CDR3 nucleotides read TGTGCCAGTAGTTCCGCTTACCAAAGAGAGACTAGCTACATTCAGTACTTC. This encodes CASSSAYQRETSYIQYF.

The chain joins TRBV7-7 to TRBJ2-6, with D unclear. This CDR3 comprises 14 residues. Germline CDR1 and CDR2: SSHAT and FNYEAQ (reference sequence). Trimming removed 4 bases at V and 0 bases at J, with 4 bases between. CDR3 protein: CASSSFSGANVLTF. CDR3 nucleotides: TGTGCCAGCAGCTCTTTCTCTGGGGCCAACGTCCTGACTTTC.

The genes are TRBV5-1 and TRBJ2-3; D might be TRBD2 (5 bases). The CDR3 runs to 14 residues. The V and J ends lost 6 bases and 2 bases respectively, with 13 bases between them. CDR1 and CDR2 from the germline V gene are SGHRS and YFSETQ. CDR3 region: CASTMTKTTDTQYF. The CDR3 DNA is TGCGCCAGCACCATGACTAAGACCACAGATACGCAGTATTTT. Combining the CDR3 with reference TRBV5-1 and TRBJ2-3 gives the whole variable domain KAGVTQTPRYLIKTRGQQVTLSCSPISGHRSVSWYQQTPGQGLQFLFEYFSETQRNKGNFPGRFSGRQFSNSRSEMNVSTLELGDSALYLCASTMTKTTDTQYFGPGTRLTVL.

This clonotype was seen a few times. The chain joins TRBV5-1 to TRBJ1-6, with D tentatively TRBD1 (5 bases). V dropped 4 bases and J dropped 13 bases, with 18 bases sitting between them. This CDR3 is built from 14 residues. From germline, CDR1 is SGHRS and CDR2 YFSETQ. CDR3 region: CASSDGTALGPLHF. The CDR3 bases are TGCGCCAGCAGCGACGGGACTGCCCTTGGGCCCCTCCACTTT.

Only a few counts were recorded for this clonotype. The chain links TRBV4-3 to TRBJ1-4, with D tentatively TRBD1 (5 bases). The CDR3 totals 13 residues. CDR1 is LGHNA and CDR2 is YSLEER in the germline V gene. V lost 1 base, J lost 7 bases, and 7 bases lay in between. The CDR3 DNA follows: TGCGCCAGCAGCCAAGTGGGGGGTGAAAAACTGTTTTTT. Residues: CASSQVGGEKLFF.

This chain joins TRBV7-8 and TRBJ1-2; D unclear. The CDR3 has 14 residues. Germline V gene lookup returns CDR1 SGHVS and CDR2 FQNEAQ. The V end lost 8 bases, the J end lost 5 bases, and 18 bases lay between the germline ends. The CDR3 loop is CASSTGPQGYGYTF. The CDR3, as DNA: TGTGCCAGCTCAACCGGGCCTCAAGGGTATGGCTACACCTTC. Combining the CDR3 with reference TRBV7-8 and TRBJ1-2 gives the whole variable domain GAGVSQSPRYKVAKRGQDVALRCDPISGHVSLFWYQQALGQGPEFLTYFQNEAQLDKSGLPSDRFFAERPEGSVSTLKIQRTQQEDSAVYLCASSTGPQGYGYTFGSGTRLTVV.